This T cell receptor beta chain was profiled in a study of CD8+CD57+ T cells in acquired aplastic anemia. Germline V gene lookup returns CDR1 ENHRY and CDR2 SYGVKD. The CDR3 spans 13 residues. About this clonotype: A read error may account for a junction end that differs from germline.

Profiling of TCR beta VDJ combinations and CDR3 sequences used genomic DNA as template. MiXCR, run by TCRdb on the reads, gives a single entry per CDR3 protein. In the table there are about 190,000 distinct CDR3 sequences, more than 45% of which are singletons. Whoever was chosen for sequencing had shown CD8+CD57+ cell expansion by flow cytometry. Every one of the patients had aplastic anemia (severe, acquired). This receptor was obtained from a human donor with aplastic anemia. The chain employs TRBV10-3 and TRBJ1-3; D unclear. Sample: sorted CD4+, CD8+, or CD8+CD57+ T cells (not recorded which) from PBMCs. In DNA, the CDR3 is TGTGCCATCAGTAAAGATTCTGGAAACACCGTATATTTT. Translation gives CAISKDSGNTVYF.